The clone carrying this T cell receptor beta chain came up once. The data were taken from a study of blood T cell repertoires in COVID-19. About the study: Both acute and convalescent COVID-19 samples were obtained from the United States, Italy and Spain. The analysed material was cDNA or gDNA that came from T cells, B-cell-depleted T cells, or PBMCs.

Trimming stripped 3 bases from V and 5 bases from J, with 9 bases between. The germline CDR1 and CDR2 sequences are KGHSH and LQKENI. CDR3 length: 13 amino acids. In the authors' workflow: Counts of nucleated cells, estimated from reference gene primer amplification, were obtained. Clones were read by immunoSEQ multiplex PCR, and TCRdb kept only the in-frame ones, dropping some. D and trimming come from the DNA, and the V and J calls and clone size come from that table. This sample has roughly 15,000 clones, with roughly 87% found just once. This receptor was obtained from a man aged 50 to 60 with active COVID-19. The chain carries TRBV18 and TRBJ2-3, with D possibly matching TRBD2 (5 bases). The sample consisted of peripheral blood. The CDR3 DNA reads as TGTGCCAGCTCACCGGAACTAGGAGATACGCAGTATTTT. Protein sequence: CASSPELGDTQYF.